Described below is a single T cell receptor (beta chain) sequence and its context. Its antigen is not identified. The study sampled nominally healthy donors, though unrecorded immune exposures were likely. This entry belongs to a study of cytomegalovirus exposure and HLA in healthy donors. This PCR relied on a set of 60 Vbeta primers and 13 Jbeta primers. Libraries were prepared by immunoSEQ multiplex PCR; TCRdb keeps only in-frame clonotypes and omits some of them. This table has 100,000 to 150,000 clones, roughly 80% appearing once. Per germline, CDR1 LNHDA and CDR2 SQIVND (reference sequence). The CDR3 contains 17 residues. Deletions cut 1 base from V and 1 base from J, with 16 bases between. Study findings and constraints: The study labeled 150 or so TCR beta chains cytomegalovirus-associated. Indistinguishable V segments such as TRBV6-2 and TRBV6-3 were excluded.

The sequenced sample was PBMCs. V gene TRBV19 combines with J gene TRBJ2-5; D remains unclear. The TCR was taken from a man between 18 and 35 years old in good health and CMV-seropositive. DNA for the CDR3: TGTGCCAGTAGTATAGCCCCCTCTCCGACGGGCCAAGAGACCCAGTACTTC. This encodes CASSIAPSPTGQETQYF.